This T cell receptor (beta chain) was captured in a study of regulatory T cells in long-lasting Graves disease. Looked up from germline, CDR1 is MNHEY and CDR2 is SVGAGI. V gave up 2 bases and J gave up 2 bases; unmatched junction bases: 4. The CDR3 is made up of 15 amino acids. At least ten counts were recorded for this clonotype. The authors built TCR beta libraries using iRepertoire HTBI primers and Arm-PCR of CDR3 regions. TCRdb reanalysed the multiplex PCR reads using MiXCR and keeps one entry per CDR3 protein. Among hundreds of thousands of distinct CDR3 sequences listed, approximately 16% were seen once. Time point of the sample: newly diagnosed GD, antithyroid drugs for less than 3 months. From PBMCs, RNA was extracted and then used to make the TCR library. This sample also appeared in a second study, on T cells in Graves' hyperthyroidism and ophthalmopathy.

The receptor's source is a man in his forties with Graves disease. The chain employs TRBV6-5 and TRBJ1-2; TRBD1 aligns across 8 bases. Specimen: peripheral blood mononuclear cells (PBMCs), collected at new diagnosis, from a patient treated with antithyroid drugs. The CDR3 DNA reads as TGTGCCAGCAGTTACGGACAGGGACCCAACTATGGCTACACCTTC. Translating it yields CASSYGQGPNYGYTF.